This T cell receptor (beta chain) appears in the sequencing data of a study of OX40 agonist ivuxolimab in advanced cancers. Background on the study: Cancers in dose escalation were hepatocellular, melanoma, renal cell and head and neck.

The study's findings and limits: Antigen specificity of clonally expanded peripheral T cells was not established.

To note about this clone: Its antigen is not known.

The assay was immunoSEQ multiplex PCR, and TCRdb's table has in-frame clones only and misses some. The sample lists over 75,000 clones; 85% to 95% were seen once. This CDR3 contains 13 residues. The germline V gene encodes CDR1 SGHRS and CDR2 YFSETQ. With V trimmed by 2 bases and J by 6 bases, 3 bases remained unmatched. V is TRBV5-1 and J is TRBJ1-1, with 8 bases that match TRBD1. The receptor comes from an adult with an advanced solid tumor such as melanoma, head and neck, liver or kidney cancer. Sequenced here: CD4+ or CD8+ T cells sorted from blood, sampled in a trial of the OX40 agonist ivuxolimab. In nucleotides, the CDR3 is TGCGCCAGCAGCTTCCAGGGGGCCCCTGAAGCTTTCTTT. Its protein product is CASSFQGAPEAFF.